These 30 T cell receptor beta chains came from one sample sequenced in a study of molecular identifiers for immune sequencing clone quantification. Via MiXCR, TCRdb re-called the PCR reads, giving one row per CDR3 protein. This table holds about 640,000 distinct CDR3 sequences, just under 20% found once. Sequencing used naive CD8+ T cells from blood, with Jurkat cell RNA spiked in. Subset of the sample: FACS-sorted CD8+CD4-CCR7+CD45RA+ naive T cells. These receptors were taken from a human donor in good health. Some libraries in this study had Jurkat cell RNA spiked in.

This clonotype was seen repeatedly, ten times or more. V and J are TRBV5-4 and TRBJ2-7; D is unclear. Trimming stripped 3 bases from V and 0 bases from J, with 13 bases between. CDR3 length: 15 residues. CDR1 SGHNT and CDR2 YYREEE come from the germline V gene (reference sequence). This chain's CDR3 is CASSSPEDNSYEQYF. Written as DNA, the CDR3 is TGTGCCAGCAGCTCCCCGGAAGACAACTCCTACGAGCAGTACTTC.

This clonotype was recorded at least ten times. The V and J genes are TRBV29-1 and TRBJ2-5; unclear D gene. CDR1 is SQVTM, CDR2 ANQGSEA, per germline. The CDR3 runs 13 residues. V lost 0 bases to trimming and J lost 5 bases, with 10 bases between them. The CDR3 region has the DNA TGCAGCGTTGAAGATCTATATGGGGAGACCCAGTACTTC. Its protein is CSVEDLYGETQYF.

This clonotype was detected a few times. The rearrangement uses TRBV27 and TRBJ2-7; 9 bases line up with TRBD2. The CDR3 runs to 14 residues. V lost 6 bases, J lost 3 bases, and 6 bases stayed unmatched. Germline loops: CDR1 MNHEY, CDR2 SMNVEV (reference sequence). In nucleotides, the CDR3 is TGTGCCAGCAGCTCCAGCGGGAGGTACTACGAGCAGTACTTC. It translates to CASSSSGRYYEQYF.

Many counts were recorded for this clonotype. The chain recombines TRBV11-2 with TRBJ2-7; maybe TRBD2 (5 bases). V was cut by 0 bases and J by 2 bases, with 8 bases left in between. This CDR3 region has 14 residues. The V gene's germline CDR1 is SGHAT and CDR2 FQNNGV. CDR3 DNA sequence: TGTGCCAGCAGCTTAGATCCCGGGGCCTACGAGCAGTACTTC. This translates into CASSLDPGAYEQYF.

J is TRBJ1-1 and V is TRBV9; perhaps TRBD1 as D (6 bases). Germline CDR1 and CDR2: SGDLS and YYNGEE. Trimming pared 0 bases from V and 6 bases from J, leaving 24 bases between. CDR3 size: 18 residues. CDR3 protein: CASSVAYGGPSTYAEAFF. The CDR3 nucleotides read TGTGCCAGCAGCGTAGCTTACGGGGGGCCCTCTACCTACGCTGAAGCTTTCTTT. The full variable domain, rest sourced from reference TRBV9 and TRBJ1-1, is DSGVTQTPKHLITATGQRVTLRCSPRSGDLSVYWYQQSLDQGLQFLIQYYNGEERAKGNILERFSAQQFPDLHSELNLSSLELGDSALYFCASSVAYGGPSTYAEAFFGQGTRLTVV.

This clonotype occurred a few times. Here the CDR3 reads CASSPTGGDGYTF. The CDR3 nucleotides are TGTGCCAGCAGTCCGACAGGTGGCGATGGCTACACCTTC. The chain couples TRBV12-3 or TRBV12-4 to TRBJ1-2, with D possibly matching TRBD1 (6 bases). The CDR3 loop spans 13 amino acids. V shed 5 bases and J shed 6 bases, with 13 bases lying between them.

In this sample, this clonotype turned up a few times. The rearrangement uses TRBV19 and TRBJ2-7; 8 bases line up with TRBD1. Germline V CDR1 and CDR2: LNHDA, SQIVND (reference sequence). The CDR3 is 13 amino acids. Trimming removed 6 bases from V and 7 bases from J; junction bases left unmatched: 8. In nucleotides, the CDR3 is TGTGCCAGTAGAGGGACAGGCAACGGGGAGCAGTACTTC. The encoded protein is CASRGTGNGEQYF.

At least ten counts were recorded for this clonotype. The chain couples TRBV7-9 to TRBJ2-3; 10 bases are a match to TRBD2. The V gene's germline CDR1 is SEHNR and CDR2 FQNEAQ (reference sequence). Trimming took 4 bases from V and 0 from J; bases not matched to a gene: 19. This CDR3 contains 21 residues. CDR3 coding DNA: TGTGCCAGCAGCTCCCCGGGGGGGAGCGGGAGGGCCGAGTCAAGCACAGATACGCAGTATTTT. Its protein product is CASSSPGGSGRAESSTDTQYF.

Notes on this clonotype: This could be a read error, since a much larger clone is one nucleotide away. The CDR3 region has the DNA TGTGCCAGCAGCAAGTGGACAGGGGAGAACACTGAAGTTTTCTTT. Translation: CASSKWTGENTEVFF. The gene calls are TRBV13 and TRBJ1-1, with 9 bases identical to TRBD1. The CDR3 loop spans 15 amino acids. Per the germline V gene, CDR1 is PRHDT and CDR2 is FYEKMQ (reference sequence).

There are a few counts of this clonotype. The chain employs TRBV7-2 and TRBJ2-2; D may be TRBD1 or TRBD2 (5 bases each). Germline-derived CDR1 and CDR2 are SGHTA and FQGNSA. Trimming left V 0 bases short and J 1 base short, with 12 bases between. There are 17 residues in the CDR3. The CDR3 nucleotides are TGTGCCAGCAGCTTAGCTGGGGGAAGTGTGAACACCGGGGAGCTGTTTTTT. This codes for CASSLAGGSVNTGELFF.

As to this clonotype: The junction and the germline gene differ at one end; a read error may be behind it. J is TRBJ1-4 and V is TRBV7-9; D remains unclear. CDR3 length: 16 amino acids. Germline V CDR1 and CDR2: SEHNR, FQNEAQ (reference sequence). The CDR3 spells CAGSLGVTLTNEKLFF. DNA of the CDR3: TGTGCCGGCAGCTTAGGTGTGACACTAACTAATGAAAAACTGTTTTTT.

At least ten counts were recorded for this clonotype. This chain links TRBV6-5 with TRBJ2-1; 11 bases fit TRBD2. The CDR3 runs 16 residues. The J segment lost 6 bases and the V segment lost 6 bases, leaving 10 bases of the junction unmatched. CDR1 and CDR2 from the germline V gene are MNHEY and SVGAGI. CDR3 sequence reads: CASSPYSSGGSNEQFF. In DNA form, the CDR3 reads TGTGCCAGCAGCCCATACTCTAGCGGGGGGAGCAATGAGCAGTTCTTC.

For this clonotype: One end of the junction fails to match germline, which may point to a read error. J is TRBJ2-1 and V is TRBV4-1; the D gene could be TRBD1 or TRBD2 (6 bases each). Germline V gene data show CDR1 as MGHRA and CDR2 as YSYEKL. The CDR3 totals 14 residues. The CDR3 DNA sequence: TGCGCCAGCCGGGAGCGAGGGGGATACAGTGAGCAGTTCTTC. It encodes CASRERGGYSEQFF.

This clonotype was detected many times. The rearrangement uses TRBV30 and TRBJ2-2, with D perhaps matching TRBD1 or TRBD2 (6 bases each). Trimming left V 0 bases short and J 3 bases short, with 17 bases between. The CDR3 is 17 amino acids. CDR1 and CDR2 (germline): GTSNPN, SVGIG (reference sequence). CDR3 coding DNA: TGTGCCTGGAGTGTATCGTTGGGGGGCGGGGACACCGGGGAGCTGTTTTTT. Translated, it gives CAWSVSLGGGDTGELFF.

This clonotype was counted many times. This chain uses TRBV6-2 or TRBV6-3 with TRBJ2-7; 12 bases are a match to TRBD2. CDR3 length: 16 amino acids. V gave up 5 bases and J gave up 2 bases; unmatched junction bases: 7. Germline V lookup: CDR1 MNHEY, CDR2 SVGEGT. This CDR3 reads CASSTPLAGGTYEQYF. In DNA, the CDR3 is TGTGCCAGCAGTACCCCTCTAGCGGGAGGGACCTACGAGCAGTACTTC.

This clonotype has a handful of counts. The chain links TRBV12-3 or TRBV12-4 to TRBJ2-7; D possibly matches TRBD1 or TRBD2 (7 bases each). Between the trimmed V and J ends, which lost 3 bases and 2 bases, there was a span of 14 bases. There are 15 residues in the CDR3. The DNA of the CDR3 is TGTGCCAGCAGTTTTCCCAGGGGGGGAACCTACGAGCAGTACTTC. The encoded protein is CASSFPRGGTYEQYF.

V usage is TRBV28 and J usage is TRBJ2-1, with D possibly being TRBD1 (6 bases). V shed 6 bases and J shed 4 bases, with 19 bases lying between them. The length of the CDR3 is 16 residues. CDR1 MDHEN and CDR2 SYDVKM come from the germline V gene. The DNA for the CDR3 is TGTGCCAGCAGCCGCATAAGGGGGAGTGAGTACAATGAGCAGTTCTTC. Translating it yields CASSRIRGSEYNEQFF.

This clonotype showed up many times. For the CDR3, the DNA is TGCGCCAGCAGCCAAGGATTCGGGACAAAGGCCTACGAGCAGTACTTC. This encodes CASSQGFGTKAYEQYF. V usage is TRBV4-3 and J usage is TRBJ2-7, with a possible D match to TRBD1 (6 bases). Germline V gene sequence: CDR1 LGHNA, CDR2 YSLEER. CDR3 size: 16 residues. V was pared by 1 base and J by 2 bases, with 15 bases between.

This clonotype was seen more than once but under ten times. The CDR3 coding sequence is TGCAGTGCCAACAGGGGGATCTCCTACGAGCAGTACTTC. Translation: CSANRGISYEQYF. The chain employs TRBV20-1 and TRBJ2-7; 8 nucleotides match TRBD1. After removal of 6 bases from V and 0 bases from J, the junction contained 4 bases not matched to a gene. CDR3 length: 13 amino acids. Germline assignment: CDR1 DFQATT and CDR2 SNEGSKA (reference sequence).

There are a few counts of this clonotype. The rearrangement links TRBV14 to TRBJ1-4; possibly TRBD1 for D (6 bases). The length of the CDR3 is 16 residues. V was trimmed by 0 bases and J by 5 bases, leaving 13 bases between them. Germline V gives CDR1 SGHDN, CDR2 FVKESK. The DNA of the CDR3 is TGTGCCAGCAGCCAAGAACACGGGACACCCAATGAAAAACTGTTTTTT. Its translation: CASSQEHGTPNEKLFF.

This clonotype was picked up a small number of times. V and J are TRBV7-9 and TRBJ1-4; unclear D gene. This CDR3 comprises 15 residues. The germline V gene has CDR1 SEHNR and CDR2 FQNEAQ (reference sequence). With 1 base removed from V and 7 bases from J, the gap between germline ends came to 13 bases. The CDR3 loop is CASSLGPRVVEKLFF. DNA of the CDR3: TGTGCCAGCAGCTTAGGGCCACGAGTAGTTGAAAAACTGTTTTTT.

This clonotype was seen a few times. The chain links TRBV5-1 to TRBJ1-2; possible D gene TRBD1, 6 bases. Trimming pared 3 bases from V and 1 base from J, leaving 16 bases between. Looked up from germline, CDR1 is SGHRS and CDR2 is YFSETQ. The CDR3 covers 16 residues. In nucleotides, the CDR3 is TGCGCCAGCAGCTACCATACTCCGGGACATAACTATGGCTACACCTTC. It translates to CASSYHTPGHNYGYTF.

V is TRBV5-3 and J is TRBJ2-1; 12 positions agree with TRBD2. TRBV5-3 is sorted into the ORF group, with uncertain function. The CDR3 has 15 amino acids. Trimming took 8 bases from V and 5 from J; bases not matched to a gene: 8. As DNA, the CDR3 is TGTGCCAGCAGCCCACGACTAGCGGGGGACAATGAGCAGTTCTTC. Translation gives CASSPRLAGDNEQFF.

About this clonotype: This may come from a read error, since a much larger clone is one base off. The chain links TRBV5-1 to TRBJ2-3; TRBD2 might be the D (5 bases). Germline V gene data show CDR1 as SGHRS and CDR2 as YFSETQ. The CDR3 loop spans 17 amino acids. The CDR3 sequence: CASRSWGAEETTDTQCF. CDR3 in DNA: TGCGCCAGCAGATCGTGGGGAGCGGAGGAGACCACAGATACGCAGTGTTTT.

This clonotype has a count of ten or more. The genes are TRBV11-2 and TRBJ1-4; D is undetermined. V shed 1 base and J shed 8 bases, with 17 bases lying between them. This CDR3 has 16 residues. Per germline, CDR1 SGHAT and CDR2 FQNNGV. CDR3 protein: CASSLGFRVFREKLFF. As DNA, the CDR3 is TGTGCCAGCAGCTTAGGATTTAGGGTTTTTCGAGAAAAACTGTTTTTT.

The chain joins TRBV6-2 or TRBV6-3 to TRBJ1-5; D uncertain. The CDR3 extends over 14 amino acids. Germline assignment: CDR1 MNHEY and CDR2 SVGEGT. Deletions cut 0 bases from V and 5 bases from J, with 8 bases between. The CDR3 loop is CASSYSGTDQPQHF. DNA of the CDR3: TGTGCCAGCAGTTACTCAGGAACGGATCAGCCCCAGCATTTT.

This clonotype occurred many times. The chain employs TRBV27 and TRBJ1-1, with 8 nucleotides matching TRBD1. Germline CDR1 and CDR2: MNHEY and SMNVEV (reference sequence). The CDR3 consists of 13 residues. V gave up 6 bases and J gave up 5 bases; unmatched junction bases: 5. CDR3 residues: CASRQGASTEAFF. Here the CDR3 DNA reads TGTGCCAGCAGGCAGGGGGCAAGTACTGAAGCTTTCTTT.

This clonotype was counted a few times. This chain connects TRBV7-9 to TRBJ2-3, with D perhaps given as TRBD1 or TRBD2 (5 bases each). The CDR3 runs to 15 residues. Deletions cut 1 base from V and 4 bases from J, with 12 bases between. Germline values: CDR1 SEHNR, CDR2 FQNEAQ (reference sequence). CDR3: CASSLGDGNADTQYF. CDR3 DNA: TGTGCCAGCAGCTTAGGGGACGGCAACGCAGATACGCAGTATTTT.

This clonotype has at least ten counts. The rearrangement uses TRBV7-9 and TRBJ1-1; D might be TRBD1 (5 bases). The V gene lost 1 base and the J gene lost 2 bases, with 14 bases spanning the gap. This CDR3 has 16 amino acids. Germline V gives CDR1 SEHNR, CDR2 FQNEAQ (reference sequence). The CDR3 sequence is CASSLDIGWDNTEAFF. CDR3 coding DNA: TGTGCCAGCAGCTTAGATATAGGCTGGGACAACACTGAAGCTTTCTTT.

The rearrangement links TRBV6-2 or TRBV6-3 to TRBJ1-1; possible D gene TRBD1, 6 bases. Germline V gives CDR1 MNHEY, CDR2 SVGEGT. The CDR3 runs 14 residues. The V and J ends lost 4 bases and 4 bases respectively, with 13 bases between them. The CDR3, as DNA: TGTGCCAGCAGTTCCGGGTTACAGGGCACTGAAGCTTTCTTT. The encoded protein is CASSSGLQGTEAFF.